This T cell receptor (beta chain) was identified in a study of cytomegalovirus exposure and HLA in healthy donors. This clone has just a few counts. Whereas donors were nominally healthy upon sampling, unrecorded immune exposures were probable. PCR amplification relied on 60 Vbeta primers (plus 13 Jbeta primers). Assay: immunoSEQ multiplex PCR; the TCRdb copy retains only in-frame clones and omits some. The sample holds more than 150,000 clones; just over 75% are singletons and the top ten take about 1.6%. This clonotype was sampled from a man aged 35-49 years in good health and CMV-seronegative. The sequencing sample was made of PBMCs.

The CDR3 here is CASSGNQPQHF. The CDR3 DNA reads as TGTGCCAGCAGCGGGAATCAGCCCCAGCATTTT. The genes are TRBV6-1 and TRBJ1-5; D ambiguous. Looked up from germline, CDR1 is MNHNS and CDR2 is SASEGT. This CDR3 is 11 amino acids long. With 6 bases removed from V and 4 bases from J, the gap between germline ends came to 4 bases.